The entry below describes one T cell receptor beta chain. This entry belongs to a study of Tregs in tolerant kidney transplant recipients. Germline V gives CDR1 SGHRS, CDR2 YFSETQ. The CDR3 contains 14 residues. V shed 4 bases, J shed 6 bases, and the junction held 6 bases outside the gene matches. Assay: immunoSEQ multiplex PCR; the TCRdb copy retains only in-frame clones and omits some. The sample contains about 240,000 clones, about 80% of which appear only once. Sequenced input: CD4+ T cells from blood. The chain carries TRBV5-1 and TRBJ1-4; 7 bases are a match to TRBD1. This receptor was identified in a human donor in good health. The CDR3 sequence: CASSIGTADEKLFF. CDR3 DNA: TGCGCCAGCAGCATCGGGACAGCTGATGAAAAACTGTTTTTT.